The TCR beta chain described here comes from a study of T cell responses to AZD1222 COVID-19 vaccine. On the study more broadly: Second doses at about 4 or about 12 weeks were pooled. General observations from the study: Most donors were white British and more were female, and clonal diversity was possibly underestimated. Regions left unmutated in variants are reportedly the target of nearly half of spike-specific TCRs. Vaccine-associated CD4 TCRs spanned spike, dominant at 160-218 and 743-854.

The protocol was immunoSEQ multiplex PCR, while the TCRdb copy is restricted to in-frame clones and leaves out a portion. This repertoire shows 100,000 to 150,000 clones, around 93% found once; its top ten account for around 15%. CDR1 and CDR2 (germline): SGDLS, YYNGEE. V shed 7 bases and J 4 bases; nucleotides not matched to a gene: 9. The CDR3 is 15 amino acids. For this clone: Its antigen is not known.

The sequencing used peripheral blood, collected on day 0 of AZD1222 vaccination. The genes are TRBV9 and TRBJ2-7; 12 bases align to TRBD2. The clonotype comes from an adult in good health. The CDR3 spells CASSLTSGRAYEQYF. The CDR3 region has the DNA TGTGCCAGCTCCCTGACTAGCGGGAGAGCGTACGAGCAGTACTTC.